The T cell receptor beta chain described here comes from a study of type 1 regulatory T cells. Study in general: An in vitro protocol generated T-allo10, a Tr1-enriched, alloantigen-specific CD4 T cell product.

This clonotype has only a few counts. The CDR3 totals 15 residues. After removal of 2 bases from V and 1 base from J, the junction contained 1 base not matched to a gene. Germline V gene sequence: CDR1 LNHDA, CDR2 SQIVND (reference sequence). TCRdb recomputed calls from the reads with MiXCR, one row per CDR3 protein. The sample has 80,000 to 100,000 distinct CDR3 sequences; about 28% are singletons. Sequenced: CD4+ T cells, either the whole sample or a sorted fraction (not recorded which). The rearrangement joins TRBV19 to TRBJ2-4; 8 bases agree with TRBD1. This TCR derives from a human donor in good health. CDR3 loop: CASSITGGAKNIQYF. The DNA of the CDR3 is TGTGCCAGTAGTATAACAGGGGGGGCCAAAAACATTCAGTACTTC.